This TCR beta chain was retrieved from a study of T cells after yellow fever vaccination. Via MiXCR, TCRdb re-called the 5' RACE reads, giving one row per CDR3 protein. This sample has 500,000 to 550,000 distinct CDR3 sequences; 20% to 25% occur once, and the top ten carry roughly a sixth. Findings and caveats of the study: Researchers report a weaker secondary response that nonetheless peaked faster, day 5 versus 15. Most clones from primary vaccination resurfaced after the booster (around 97% CD4, over 85% CD8). Contaminating bulk clonotypes could be abundant in FACS-sorted repertoires.

V gave up 4 bases and J gave up 6 bases; unmatched junction bases: 9. Germline CDR1 SGDLS, CDR2 YYNGEE. The CDR3 totals 14 residues. As regards this clonotype: Its antigen is unknown.

The sample here was PBMCs, taken approximately 22 days after the first yellow fever vaccination. The receptor's source is a man aged 18 to 29 who received the YFV17D yellow fever vaccine. This chain connects TRBV9 to TRBJ1-1, with 7 positions matching TRBD1. The CDR3 region is CASSPRTGYAEAFF. CDR3 DNA sequence: TGTGCCAGCAGCCCGCGGACAGGATACGCTGAAGCTTTCTTT. The whole variable domain, remainder taken from reference TRBV9 and TRBJ1-1, is DSGVTQTPKHLITATGQRVTLRCSPRSGDLSVYWYQQSLDQGLQFLIQYYNGEERAKGNILERFSAQQFPDLHSELNLSSLELGDSALYFCASSPRTGYAEAFFGQGTRLTVV.